The 28 T cell receptor beta chains reported below all come from one sample, sequenced in a study of cytomegalovirus exposure and HLA in healthy donors. It was with 60 Vbeta and 13 Jbeta primers that the PCR ran. This table comes from immunoSEQ multiplex PCR, and its TCRdb copy is limited to in-frame clones, with some not included. The table has 150,000 to 160,000 clones, about four fifths seen once. The specimen sequenced was PBMCs. The receptor source for this set is a man in his late teens or twenties in good health and CMV-seronegative.

Here the CDR3 reads CASSRLAGGPGTDTQYF. The CDR3 DNA reads TGTGCCAGCAGTAGGCTAGCGGGGGGGCCGGGCACAGATACGCAGTATTTT. V usage is TRBV9 and J usage is TRBJ2-3; 12 bases line up with TRBD2. The CDR3 has 17 amino acids. With V trimmed by 5 bases and J by 1 base, 8 bases remained unmatched. From germline, CDR1 is SGDLS and CDR2 YYNGEE.

V gene TRBV27 combines with J gene TRBJ2-2; 11 nucleotides match TRBD2. Germline V gene lookup returns CDR1 MNHEY and CDR2 SMNVEV (reference sequence). The CDR3 is 17 amino acids. V shed 3 bases and J 4 bases; nucleotides not matched to a gene: 7. The CDR3 protein is CASSFIAGGPGTGELFF. CDR3 in DNA: TGTGCCAGCAGTTTTATAGCGGGGGGGCCTGGCACCGGGGAGCTGTTTTTT.

The CDR3 sequence is CASSLGSDYLAEAFF. The CDR3 DNA reads as TGTGCCAGCAGCTTAGGGTCGGACTACTTGGCTGAAGCTTTCTTT. This sequence joins TRBV7-8 and TRBJ1-1; unclear D gene. The CDR3 is 15 amino acids. In germline, CDR1 is SGHVS, CDR2 FQNEAQ. The ends were cut back, 1 base at V and 6 bases at J, with 15 bases in the middle.

The chain combines TRBV6-1 with TRBJ1-4, with D hard to call. V was pared by 4 bases and J by 5 bases, with 5 bases between. Germline CDR1 is MNHNS and CDR2 is SASEGT. CDR3 size: 12 residues. The CDR3 region has the DNA TGTGCCAGCAGTGTCCAGAATGAAAAACTGTTTTTT. Encoded protein: CASSVQNEKLFF.

The chain uses TRBV6-5 and TRBJ1-2; TRBD1 aligns across 8 bases. V was clipped by 5 bases and J by 3 bases; unmatched bases: 2. Germline V gene sequence: CDR1 MNHEY, CDR2 SVGAGI. CDR3 size: 13 residues. The CDR3 is CASSPDRDYGYTF. The DNA for the CDR3 is TGTGCCAGCAGTCCGGACAGGGACTATGGCTACACCTTC.

The chain uses TRBV5-4 and TRBJ2-3; no clear D. Germline lookup yields CDR1 SGHNT and CDR2 YYREEE (reference sequence). CDR3 length: 15 residues. With 2 bases removed from V and 0 bases from J, the gap between germline ends came to 10 bases. CDR3 protein: CASSFSVLSTDTQYF. For the CDR3, the DNA is TGTGCCAGCAGCTTTTCCGTCCTGAGCACAGATACGCAGTATTTT.

The gene calls are TRBV15 and TRBJ1-5; 7 bases line up with TRBD1. V was pared by 7 bases and J by 5 bases, with 8 bases of the junction left unmatched. Germline V gene data show CDR1 as LNHNV and CDR2 as YYDKDF (reference sequence). This CDR3 is built from 14 residues. The DNA of the CDR3 is TGTGCCACCACCCAGGGACAGACCGATCAGCCCCAGCATTTT. Translation: CATTQGQTDQPQHF.

The chain links TRBV6-5 to TRBJ2-7; TRBD1 is a possible D gene (5 bases). Germline CDR1 and CDR2: MNHEY and SVGAGI. The CDR3 spans 15 residues. The V gene lost 2 bases and the J gene lost 3 bases, with 14 bases spanning the gap. CDR3 DNA: TGTGCCAGCAGTTACAAAGGCGCAGGGCGCTACGAGCAGTACTTC. It yields the protein CASSYKGAGRYEQYF.

This clone was detected only a few times. The chain links TRBV4-1 to TRBJ1-2; D remains ambiguous. The CDR3 has 17 amino acids. Trimming took off 0 bases at V and 2 bases at J, with 16 bases between the two ends. In germline, CDR1 is MGHRA, CDR2 YSYEKL. This CDR3 reads CASSQDRRRAGNYGYTF. CDR3 DNA: TGCGCCAGCAGCCAAGATCGCCGGAGGGCGGGAAACTATGGCTACACCTTC.

This chain joins TRBV5-4 and TRBJ1-2; TRBD1 matches 7 bases. V gave up 0 bases and J gave up 3 bases; unmatched junction bases: 2. Germline V gives CDR1 SGHNT, CDR2 YYREEE (reference sequence). This CDR3 has 14 residues. CDR3 amino acids: CASSLGTGHYGYTF. The CDR3 region has the DNA TGTGCCAGCAGCTTGGGGACAGGACACTATGGCTACACCTTC.

The chain joins TRBV10-2 to TRBJ2-7, with 9 positions matching TRBD1. Germline CDR1 and CDR2: WSHSY and SAAADI. J gave up 3 bases and V 4 bases, and 10 bases lay outside the gene matches. The CDR3 has 16 residues. Written as DNA, the CDR3 is TGCGCCAGCAGTGGGTCTTTCCAGGGACAGGGCTACGAGCAGTACGTC. This translates into CASSGSFQGQGYEQYV.

The chain couples TRBV5-4 to TRBJ2-2, with a possible D match to TRBD2 (6 bases). The CDR3 is made up of 12 amino acids. Germline-derived CDR1 and CDR2 are SGHNT and YYREEE (reference sequence). The V gene lost 7 bases and the J gene lost 5 bases, with 9 bases spanning the gap. The CDR3 DNA is TGTGCCAGCTTTGGGGGGACCGGGGAGCTGTTTTTT. Translating gives CASFGGTGELFF.

The CDR3 DNA sequence: TGTGCCAGCAGTTTACCAGGGGGCTATATTGAGCAGTTCTTC. Its translation: CASSLPGGYIEQFF. The V gene is TRBV28, the J gene TRBJ2-1; TRBD1 aligns across 8 bases. This CDR3 region has 14 residues. The trim removed 2 bases at V and 9 bases at J, leaving 6 bases unmatched. Germline lookup yields CDR1 MDHEN and CDR2 SYDVKM.

The chain combines TRBV19 with TRBJ2-1; D might be TRBD2 (6 bases). Germline V gene data show CDR1 as LNHDA and CDR2 as SQIVND (reference sequence). CDR3 length: 17 residues. Trimming shortened V by 2 bases and J by 9 bases, and 23 bases separated the two germline ends. In nucleotides, the CDR3 is TGTGCCAGTAGTATATCTGGAACCGGGACTCGTATAACTGAGCAGTTCTTC. This translates into CASSISGTGTRITEQFF.

The rearrangement joins TRBV19 to TRBJ2-3; tentative D call: TRBD2 (6 bases). CDR1 LNHDA and CDR2 SQIVND come from the germline V gene (reference sequence). The CDR3 runs 18 residues. Between the trimmed V and J ends, which lost 6 bases and 0 bases, there was a span of 22 bases. The CDR3 loop reads CASSLRAGIATSTDTQYF. The CDR3 bases are TGTGCCAGTAGCCTCAGGGCGGGGATCGCCACTAGCACAGATACGCAGTATTTT.

On this clone itself: This specimen includes other DNA sequences encoding the same CDR3. This chain uses TRBV7-9 with TRBJ1-1; no definite D call. The ends were cut back, 1 base at V and 5 bases at J, with 14 bases in the middle. The CDR3 extends over 15 amino acids. The germline CDR1 and CDR2 sequences are SEHNR and FQNEAQ (reference sequence). CDR3 nucleotides: TGTGCCAGCAGCTTAGATATCCTAGGTATGACTGAAGCTTTCTTT. Translating gives CASSLDILGMTEAFF.

CDR3 loop: CASSLRFKENYGYTF. CDR3 sequence (DNA): TGTGCCAGCAGCCTACGCTTCAAGGAGAACTATGGCTACACCTTC. V usage is TRBV7-2 and J usage is TRBJ1-2; D remains ambiguous. The length of the CDR3 is 15 residues. Germline V gene lookup returns CDR1 SGHTA and CDR2 FQGNSA. The V end lost 5 bases, the J end lost 2 bases, and 15 bases lay between the germline ends.

The chain links TRBV6-5 to TRBJ2-7; TRBD2 agrees at 9 bases. Germline V CDR1 and CDR2: MNHEY, SVGAGI. After removal of 6 bases from V and 3 bases from J, the junction contained 9 bases not matched to a gene. CDR3 length: 15 residues. The CDR3, as DNA: TGTGCCAGCAGCTGGCGGGGGGGCCCAATCTACGAGCAGTACTTC. It yields the protein CASSWRGGPIYEQYF.

The chain links TRBV7-4 to TRBJ1-6, with TRBD1 identical over 9 bases. The CDR3 sequence is 16 residues long. Unmatched junction bases numbered 10, after V lost 4 bases and J lost 9 bases. The germline gives CDR1 SGHVT, CDR2 SQSDAQ. CDR3 sequence: CASSWRRDRDVSPLHF. The CDR3 DNA reads as TGTGCCAGCAGCTGGCGGCGGGACAGGGACGTTTCACCCCTCCACTTT.

About this clone: At one end, the junction sequence differs from germline, possibly due to a read error. The V call is TRBV5-1, the J call TRBJ1-2; 12 bases map to TRBD1. Germline assignment: CDR1 SGHRS and CDR2 YFSETQ. This CDR3 has 15 residues. CDR3 sequence: CASSPRDRGLYGCTF. The CDR3 DNA sequence: TGCGCCAGCAGCCCACGGGACAGGGGGCTCTATGGCTGCACCTTC. Looking up the rest from reference TRBV5-1 and TRBJ1-2 gives the full variable domain: KAGVTQTPRYLIKTRGQQVTLSCSPISGHRSVSWYQQTPGQGLQFLFEYFSETQRNKGNFPGRFSGRQFSNSRSEMNVSTLELGDSALYLCASSPRDRGLYGCTFGSGTRLTVV.

This chain joins TRBV5-6 and TRBJ2-1; D unresolved. The CDR3 extends over 13 amino acids. Trimming removed 0 bases from V and 7 bases from J, with 8 bases in between. The V gene's germline CDR1 is SGHDT and CDR2 YYEEEE. Here the CDR3 DNA reads TGTGCCAGCAGCTTGGTGGCACCAAATGAGCAGTTCTTC. Protein: CASSLVAPNEQFF.

This clone was seen a handful of times. The rearrangement uses TRBV27 and TRBJ1-1; tentatively, D is TRBD1 (6 bases). V gave up 1 base and J gave up 4 bases, with 10 bases separating them. This CDR3 region has 14 residues. Germline CDR1 is MNHEY and CDR2 is SMNVEV (reference sequence). The CDR3 is CASSLYVRGTEAFF. The CDR3, as DNA: TGTGCCAGCAGTTTATATGTCAGGGGCACTGAAGCTTTCTTT.

This chain uses TRBV7-9 with TRBJ1-6; TRBD1 aligns across 8 bases. With 0 bases clipped from V and 5 bases from J, the junction kept 3 bases outside the gene matches. CDR1 is SEHNR and CDR2 is FQNEAQ in the germline V gene (reference sequence). This CDR3 region has 16 residues. The CDR3 bases are TGTGCCAGCAGCTTAGCCGGACAGGGCGATAATTCACCCCTCCACTTT. This sequence encodes CASSLAGQGDNSPLHF.

This clone was observed a few times. V usage is TRBV6-5 and J usage is TRBJ2-5, with 7 bases identical to TRBD2. The J call may not be correct, given that the DNA end is closer to TRBJ2-7. Germline CDR1 is MNHEY and CDR2 is SVGAGI. The CDR3 extends over 16 amino acids. CDR3 bases: TGTGCCAGCAGTTCCCCCCCCCGGACTAGCTCCTACGAGCAGTACTTC. This encodes CASSSPPRTSSYEQYF.

The V and J genes are TRBV2 and TRBJ1-1; TRBD1 agrees at 9 bases. Losses at the gene ends were 3 bases for V and 6 bases for J; bases not matched to a gene: 5. The CDR3 loop spans 14 amino acids. Germline values: CDR1 SNHLY, CDR2 FYNNEI. CDR3 in amino acids: CASSDRGQGSEAFF. In DNA, the CDR3 is TGTGCCAGCAGTGATCGGGGACAGGGTTCTGAAGCTTTCTTT.

V is TRBV6-1 and J is TRBJ2-7; 12 nucleotides line up with TRBD1. Losses at the gene ends were 8 bases for V and 6 bases for J; bases not matched to a gene: 5. CDR3 size: 13 residues. Germline CDR1 MNHNS, CDR2 SASEGT. This CDR3 is CASGGQGALEQYF. Written as DNA, the CDR3 is TGTGCCAGCGGGGGACAGGGGGCCCTCGAGCAGTACTTC.

This rearrangement joins TRBV27 to TRBJ1-6; 7 bases are a match to TRBD1. CDR1 and CDR2 (germline): MNHEY, SMNVEV (reference sequence). This CDR3 has 15 amino acids. Unmatched junction bases numbered 12, after V lost 6 bases and J lost 10 bases. The CDR3 bases are TGTGCCAGCAGGCCCCGGGACAGCCTGGGGTCACCCCTCCACTTT. It specifies CASRPRDSLGSPLHF.

The J gene is TRBJ2-7, the V gene TRBV6-5, with 9 bases matching TRBD1. Looked up from germline, CDR1 is MNHEY and CDR2 is SVGAGI. After removal of 8 bases from V and 7 bases from J, the junction contained 12 bases not matched to a gene. The CDR3 length is 14 residues. The CDR3 nucleotides read TGTGCCAGCGGCTGGGGGGGACAGGGAGGAGAGCAGTACGTC. This sequence encodes CASGWGGQGGEQYV.